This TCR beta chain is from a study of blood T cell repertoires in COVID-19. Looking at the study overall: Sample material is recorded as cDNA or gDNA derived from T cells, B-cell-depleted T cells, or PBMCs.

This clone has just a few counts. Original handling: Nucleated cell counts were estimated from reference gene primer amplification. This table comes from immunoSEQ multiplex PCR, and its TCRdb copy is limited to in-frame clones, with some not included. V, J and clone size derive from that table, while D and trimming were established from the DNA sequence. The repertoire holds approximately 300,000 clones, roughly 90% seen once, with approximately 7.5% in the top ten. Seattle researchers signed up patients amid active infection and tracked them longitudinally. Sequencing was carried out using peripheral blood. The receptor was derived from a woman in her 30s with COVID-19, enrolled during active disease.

The chain's CDR3 is CASRLDSSNQPQHF. CDR3 DNA: TGTGCCAGCAGACTGGACAGCAGTAATCAGCCCCAGCATTTT. V gene TRBV5-5 combines with J gene TRBJ1-5, with D possibly being TRBD1 (6 bases). Germline CDR1 is SGHKS and CDR2 is YYEKEE (reference sequence). The CDR3 has 14 amino acids. The V gene lost 5 bases and the J gene lost 4 bases, with 13 bases spanning the gap.